This is a list of T cell receptor beta chains from one sample in a study of T cells after somatic rescue of genetic block. TCRdb's table, derived via immunoSEQ multiplex PCR, lists solely in-frame clones and lacks some. This sample has tens of thousands of clones, with 75% to 90% found just once. Sequencing was carried out using peripheral blood mononuclear cells (PBMCs). These receptors came from a woman younger than 30. CDR3s leave out the opening cysteine and the closing phenylalanine or tryptophan. Clone size is shown for a subset of rows, as once, few, many or a class of expanded clone.

size	V	CDR3
once	TRBV6-1	ASSEYPGMYQETQY
-	TRBV7-8	ASSSLRITGQVYNEQF
-	TRBV7-2	ASSWGVDTEAF
-	TRBV12-5	ASGLVMRATSNQPQH
-	TRBV27	ASSLRDRGQETQY
few	TRBV7-2	ASSFPGTSGSGYEQY
-	TRBV12-5	ASGLVARAF
-	TRBV27	ASSFRTGNTEAF
-	TRBV10-3	AITPGTRRNEQF
-	TRBV5-4	ASINSYNEQF
-	TRBV5-8	ASSPSGEGWTEAF
once	TRBV27	ASSRTVLDGYT
-	TRBV11-2	ASTWAQGYSYEQY
-	TRBV10-1	ASGLLSGSRTGELF
-	TRBV19	ASSRVRDRGQEQY
-	TRBV27	ASSFIGQPQH
-	TRBV28	ASTPPLVPGYT
-	TRBV28	ASSFPAPSYEQY
-	TRBV10-1	ASSERGVQETQY
-	TRBV4-2	ASSQDGSGSYEQY
-	TRBV4-1	ASSQGPRVRGETQY
-	TRBV9	ASSVVVGGRRWETQY
-	TRBV5-4	ASSLGGASGYNEQF
-	TRBV6-5	ASKGDNEKLF
once	TRBV7-3	ASSRGRNYEQY
-	TRBV25-1	ASSEYGSHNEQF
-	TRBV9	ASSVAPDGSLYEQY
few	TRBV27	ASSLGYEAF
-	TRBV9	ASSPDGSSGNTIY
once	TRBV19	ASSTLRVSYNEQF
-	TRBV9	ASSVSLNYGYT
-	TRBV10-3	AIRSGTREVYEQY